This T cell receptor beta chain was sequenced for a study of blood T cell repertoires in COVID-19 (dated by TCRdb to 2020 to 2022). Regarding the complete study: Samples from collaborators originated in the United States, Italy and Spain and spanned both the acute and convalescent phases of COVID-19. The repertoires were released in a freely available public database intended as a resource for research on the immune response to SARS-CoV-2. The dataset comprised deeply sampled blood TCRbeta repertoires from subjects exposed to, actively infected with, or recovered from COVID-19. Where HLA class I and class II types were available, the types were taken from metadata supplied by the sample provider, not from assay-based typing. The prospective study material was composed of cDNA or gDNA derived from T cells, B-cell-depleted T cells, or PBMCs. The samples were drawn from the first 160 participants of the ongoing ImmuneRACE study and from more than 1,000 subjects provided by 6 global collaborators. Nearly every sample came with metadata listing a de-identified subject ID, COVID-19 status, age in years and sex. What the authors observed across the whole study: The amount of clinical and demographic metadata varied by source and participant and was provided uncurated.

To note about this clone: Its cognate antigen has yet to be identified. No much larger clone exists at a distance of one base, and base qualities are not known.

TCRbeta CDR3 regions were amplified from genomic DNA using the immunoSEQ Assay, a bias-controlled multiplex PCR. The original pipeline was this. Nucleated cell counts per sample were estimated from amplification of reference gene primers within the assay. To quantify the absolute abundance of each unique TCRbeta CDR3 rearrangement, sequence reads were collapsed and filtered. For each sample, productive Simpson clonality was calculated by taking the square root of Simpson's diversity index across productive rearrangements. Drawn from immuneACCESS, this table holds only the in-frame rearrangements with V and J called that TCRdb kept. Clones are partly lost; checked studies trace under half to an unresolved V gene and leave the rest unexplained. V and J calls and clone size come straight from that table; D and trimming were deduced from the DNA. In this sample the table shows over 150,000 clones, over 70% of which occur a single time. Around 6.7% of the sample comes from the top ten.

In Seattle, one collaborating source enrolled patients while the infection was active and tracked those patients longitudinally over the course of disease. Collaborating institutions collected whole blood in K2EDTA tubes following their own protocols. For TCRbeta analysis, collaborators shipped samples in one of three forms: frozen whole blood, isolated PBMCs, or DNA extracted from either of those sample types. Sequenced input: peripheral blood. The receptor was isolated from a woman in her forties with COVID-19, enrolled during active disease.

In nucleotides, the sequence is TGTGCCAGCAGCCCGGGGGGCGGGGTTGCGGGGGCCCAGTTCTTC. Its product reads: CASSPGGGVAGAQFF. This receptor chain uses TRBV7-2 and TRBJ2-1; the best D guess is TRBD2, with 7 bases matching. Looking up the germline V gene yields CDR1 SGHTA and CDR2 FQGNSA. Relative to germline, V is 5 bases shorter and J is 13 bases shorter, with 24 bases between their ends. CDR3 length: 15 amino acids, cysteine to phenylalanine. Just CDR3 DNA is preserved here, 45 bases in frame from base 1. Reference TRBV7-2 and TRBJ2-1 proteins supply the regions before and after the CDR3; the full variable domain is: GAGVSQSPSNKVTEKGKDVELRCDPISGHTALYWYRQSLGQGLEFLIYFQGNSAPDKSGLPSDRFSAERTGGSVSTLTIQRTQQEDSAVYLCASSPGGGVAGAQFFGPGTRLTVL.